Below are 16 T cell receptor beta chains sequenced from a single sample in a study of cytotoxic CD8 clonotypes in ibrutinib-treated CLL. The repertoire was sequenced with immunoSEQ multiplex PCR; TCRdb's copy has only in-frame clones and lacks some. The sample lists some 350,000 clones, roughly 67% seen once, with 6% to 6.5% in the top ten. The sample in question was PBMCs, obtained after 36 months of ibrutinib treatment. The receptors stem from a human donor with chronic lymphocytic leukemia.

This clone has a handful of counts. This chain joins TRBV9 and TRBJ1-2, with D possibly being TRBD1 (6 bases). The CDR3 totals 13 residues. V was clipped by 3 bases and J by 4 bases, with 10 bases between them. The V gene's germline CDR1 is SGDLS and CDR2 YYNGEE. Here the CDR3 DNA reads TGTGCCAGCAGCGACGGGACATTCTATGGCTACACCTTC. Its translation: CASSDGTFYGYTF.

The chain couples TRBV6-1 to TRBJ2-6; tentatively, D is TRBD1 (6 bases). This CDR3 has 16 amino acids. The ends were cut back, 2 bases at V and 4 bases at J, with 12 bases in the middle. The germline V gene encodes CDR1 MNHNS and CDR2 SASEGT. CDR3 protein: CASSETYRAGANVLTF. The CDR3 region has the DNA TGTGCCAGCAGTGAAACTTACAGGGCCGGGGCCAACGTCCTGACTTTC.

This chain connects TRBV29-1 to TRBJ1-1, with a tentative D call TRBD1 (5 bases). Trimming pared 4 bases from V and 7 bases from J, leaving 16 bases between. CDR1 and CDR2 from the germline V gene are SQVTM and ANQGSEA. The CDR3 sequence is 13 residues long. The CDR3 DNA follows: TGCAGCGTTGGTGGGGCCAGACGCGGTGAAGCTTTCTTT. Translation gives CSVGGARRGEAFF. The full variable domain, with the rest looked up from reference TRBV29-1 and TRBJ1-1, is SAVISQKPSRDICQRGTSLTIQCQVDSQVTMMFWYRQQPGQSLTLIATANQGSEATYESGFVIDKFPISRPNLTFSTLTVSNMSPEDSSIYLCSVGGARRGEAFFGQGTRLTVV.

This clone occurred a few times. The V and J genes are TRBV29-1 and TRBJ1-2, with D perhaps TRBD1 (5 bases). Trimming took off 4 bases at V and 4 bases at J, with 13 bases between the two ends. The germline V gene has CDR1 SQVTM and CDR2 ANQGSEA. The CDR3 spans 13 residues. The DNA for the CDR3 is TGCAGCGTTGCGGGCGGGACGGTCTATGGCTACACCTTC. Protein sequence: CSVAGGTVYGYTF. Using reference TRBV29-1 and TRBJ1-2 for the parts outside the CDR3, the full variable domain is SAVISQKPSRDICQRGTSLTIQCQVDSQVTMMFWYRQQPGQSLTLIATANQGSEATYESGFVIDKFPISRPNLTFSTLTVSNMSPEDSSIYLCSVAGGTVYGYTFGSGTRLTVV.

This clone was seen more than once but under ten times. The chain is built from TRBV5-8 and TRBJ1-1; a possible D gene is TRBD1 (5 bases). This CDR3 is built from 13 residues. The germline V gene has CDR1 SGHTS and CDR2 YDEGEE. V lost 5 bases and J lost 1, with 9 bases in between. CDR3 sequence (DNA): TGTGCCAGCAGTTTTGACAGGAACACTGAAGCTTTCTTT. This sequence encodes CASSFDRNTEAFF.

In regard to this clone: Other DNA sequences in this specimen translate into the identical CDR3. The V call is TRBV27, the J call TRBJ2-1; D is unresolved. Trimming removed 4 bases at V and 4 bases at J, with 11 bases between. The CDR3 is 14 amino acids. Germline CDR1 MNHEY, CDR2 SMNVEV (reference sequence). The CDR3 nucleotides read TGTGCCAGCAGTTCGCGCGGATCGTACAATGAGCAGTTCTTC. Translated, it gives CASSSRGSYNEQFF.

The chain uses TRBV9 and TRBJ2-3; D may be TRBD1 (7 bases). Between the trimmed V and J ends, which lost 3 bases and 1 base, there was a span of 12 bases. Germline lookup yields CDR1 SGDLS and CDR2 YYNGEE. The CDR3 loop spans 15 amino acids. This CDR3 reads CASSGGGGGTDTQYF. The CDR3 coding sequence is TGTGCCAGCAGCGGTGGAGGGGGCGGCACAGATACGCAGTATTTT.

The rearrangement uses TRBV5-1 and TRBJ1-2; D not certain. Germline CDR1 and CDR2: SGHRS and YFSETQ. The CDR3 is 12 residues long. The germline V and J ends were trimmed by 0 bases and 3 bases, with 3 bases remaining between them. This CDR3 is CASSLGDYGYTF. The DNA of the CDR3 is TGCGCCAGCAGCTTGGGGGACTATGGCTACACCTTC.

This clone was detected only a few times. This chain links TRBV9 with TRBJ2-7; possibly TRBD2 for D (5 bases). This CDR3 contains 15 residues. Germline V gene sequence: CDR1 SGDLS, CDR2 YYNGEE. Deletions cut 0 bases from V and 7 bases from J, with 17 bases between. The CDR3 protein is CASSVGAGPGGEQYF. CDR3 nucleotide sequence: TGTGCCAGCAGCGTAGGGGCAGGCCCAGGAGGAGAGCAGTACTTC. Full variable domain (outside the CDR3, taken from reference TRBV9 and TRBJ2-7): DSGVTQTPKHLITATGQRVTLRCSPRSGDLSVYWYQQSLDQGLQFLIQYYNGEERAKGNILERFSAQQFPDLHSELNLSSLELGDSALYFCASSVGAGPGGEQYFGPGTRLTVT.

The chain couples TRBV5-6 to TRBJ2-7; a weak D match, TRBD1 (5 bases). CDR3 length: 17 residues. Deletions cut 1 base from V and 0 bases from J, with 17 bases between. Germline lookup yields CDR1 SGHDT and CDR2 YYEEEE. The CDR3 bases are TGTGCCAGCAGCTTGTATCGTTCCGACAGCACCTCCTACGAGCAGTACTTC. Translated, it gives CASSLYRSDSTSYEQYF.

Comment on this clone: Different DNA sequences within this sample yield the same CDR3. V gene TRBV29-1 combines with J gene TRBJ1-1; D is perhaps TRBD1 (5 bases). CDR3 size: 13 residues. The germline V gene encodes CDR1 SQVTM and CDR2 ANQGSEA. Trimming removed 3 bases from V and 0 bases from J, with 8 bases in between. CDR3 sequence reads: CSVEGRLNTEAFF. The CDR3 coding sequence is TGCAGCGTTGAGGGACGGCTGAACACTGAAGCTTTCTTT.

The chain combines TRBV5-1 with TRBJ2-7; 7 bases are a match to TRBD1. Germline V gene sequence: CDR1 SGHRS, CDR2 YFSETQ. J was trimmed by 3 bases and V by 2 bases; bases with no gene match: 11. The CDR3 extends over 16 amino acids. The CDR3 DNA reads TGCGCCAGCAGCTTACGGACAGGTTATGTTTACTACGAGCAGTACTTC. It codes for CASSLRTGYVYYEQYF.

This clone was recorded once. The CDR3 sequence is CASSQGTGTRYEQYF. The CDR3 DNA reads as TGCGCCAGCAGCCAAGGAACAGGGACGAGATACGAGCAGTACTTC. The chain uses TRBV5-1 and TRBJ2-7; D is possibly TRBD1 (6 bases). Trimming took 4 bases from V and 4 from J, leaving 18 bases between them. In germline, CDR1 is SGHRS, CDR2 YFSETQ. The CDR3 consists of 15 residues.

This clone was seen a single time. V gene TRBV29-1 combines with J gene TRBJ2-7; TRBD2 is a possible D gene (7 bases). CDR1 is SQVTM and CDR2 is ANQGSEA in the germline V gene. V dropped 1 base and J dropped 2 bases, with 12 bases sitting between them. The CDR3 is made up of 14 amino acids. Here the CDR3 DNA reads TGCAGCGTTGAAGGAGGGGGGGAGACCTACGAGCAGTACTTC. It yields the protein CSVEGGGETYEQYF.

The genes are TRBV29-1 and TRBJ1-1; no reliable D call. Per the germline V gene, CDR1 is SQVTM and CDR2 is ANQGSEA. The CDR3 spans 13 residues. Trimming left V 6 bases short and J 1 base short, with 12 bases between. The CDR3 is CSVVRGRNTEAFF. The CDR3, as DNA: TGCAGCGTCGTTCGAGGAAGGAACACTGAAGCTTTCTTT.

This clone was observed a single time. The chain carries TRBV7-9 and TRBJ1-3; possibly TRBD1 for D (5 bases). Germline V lookup: CDR1 SEHNR, CDR2 FQNEAQ (reference sequence). The CDR3 runs to 16 residues. V lost 4 bases and J lost 2, with 15 bases in between. Here the CDR3 reads CASSSLDKGAGNTIYF. Here the CDR3 DNA reads TGTGCCAGCAGCTCCCTGGACAAGGGCGCTGGAAACACCATATATTTT.